The next 20 T cell receptor beta chains were all read from a single sample in a study of cytomegalovirus exposure and HLA in healthy donors. The PCR employed 60 Vbeta primers together with 13 Jbeta primers. Repertoires were generated with immunoSEQ multiplex PCR, while TCRdb's copy carries only in-frame clones and drops some. This table has approximately 90,000 clones, approximately 63% appearing once. The material sequenced was PBMCs. The receptors were gathered from a woman aged 25 to 45 in good health and CMV-seronegative.

V usage is TRBV15 and J usage is TRBJ2-1; the match to TRBD2 covers 9 bases. The CDR3 covers 17 residues. Germline CDR1 reads LNHNV; CDR2 reads YYDKDF (reference sequence). J lost 2 bases, V lost 5 bases, and 10 bases had no gene match. CDR3: CATSLGVGLATYNEQFF. The CDR3 nucleotides read TGTGCCACCAGCCTTGGGGTAGGACTAGCGACCTACAATGAGCAGTTCTTC. Full variable domain (missing parts from reference TRBV15 and TRBJ2-1): DAMVIQNPRYQVTQFGKPVTLSCSQTLNHNVMYWYQQKSSQAPKLLFHYYDKDFNNEADTPDNFQSRRPNTSFCFLDIRSPGLGDTAMYLCATSLGVGLATYNEQFFGPGTRLTVL.

The V and J genes are TRBV7-8 and TRBJ2-7; D is perhaps TRBD1 (7 bases). Per germline, CDR1 SGHVS and CDR2 FQNEAQ. Trimming stripped 1 base from V and 9 bases from J, with 10 bases between. The CDR3 sequence is 12 residues long. The CDR3 DNA reads as TGTGCCAGCAGCTTAGTCCAGGGGGGGCAGTACTTC. It is translated as CASSLVQGGQYF.

The CDR3 DNA is TGTGCCAGCAGCTCCGCGGGGGGCCGGTACAATGAGCAGTTCTTC. As protein: CASSSAGGRYNEQFF. This chain uses TRBV7-2 with TRBJ2-1; TRBD2 matches at 8 bases. J gave up 4 bases and V 4 bases, and 6 bases lay outside the gene matches. Germline V lookup: CDR1 SGHTA, CDR2 FQGNSA. This CDR3 is 15 amino acids long.

CDR3 region: CASSLSGTNTGELFF. The CDR3 DNA follows: TGTGCCAGCAGCTTGAGCGGAACGAACACCGGGGAGCTGTTTTTT. The V gene is TRBV11-1, the J gene TRBJ2-2, with D perhaps matching TRBD2 (5 bases). Trimming took off 3 bases at V and 0 bases at J, with 8 bases between the two ends. Germline CDR1 SGHAT, CDR2 FQDESV (reference sequence). CDR3 length: 15 amino acids.

This clone was picked up a small number of times. DNA of the CDR3: TGTGCCAGTAGTAAGCGGGAGGGCCTTCTGAACGAGCAGTACTTC. Amino acid sequence: CASSKREGLLNEQYF. This sequence joins TRBV19 and TRBJ2-7; 10 bases agree with TRBD2. The V gene end was trimmed by 4 bases and the J gene end by 5 bases; junction bases not matched to a gene: 8. The CDR3 runs to 15 residues. Germline CDR1 is LNHDA and CDR2 is SQIVND (reference sequence). The whole variable domain, filled in from reference TRBV19 and TRBJ2-7, reads DGGITQSPKYLFRKEGQNVTLSCEQNLNHDAMYWYRQDPGQGLRLIYYSQIVNDFQKGDIAEGYSVSREKKESFPLTVTSAQKNPTAFYLCASSKREGLLNEQYFGPGTRLTVT.

The V and J genes are TRBV6-6 and TRBJ2-5, with D tentatively TRBD1 (6 bases). This CDR3 region has 13 residues. Germline values: CDR1 MNHNY, CDR2 SVGAGI (reference sequence). The V and J ends lost 6 bases and 0 bases respectively, with 8 bases between them. CDR3 sequence reads: CASSHRDQETQYF. The CDR3 nucleotides read TGTGCCAGCAGCCACAGGGACCAAGAGACCCAGTACTTC.

Comment on this clone: In the same sample, other DNA sequences code for this CDR3. The chain is built from TRBV5-6 and TRBJ2-7; TRBD1 matches at 7 bases. J lost 0 bases, V lost 2 bases, and 5 bases had no gene match. In germline, CDR1 is SGHDT, CDR2 YYEEEE. The CDR3 spans 15 residues. As DNA, the CDR3 is TGTGCCAGCAGCTTACGGACAGGAGTCTCCTACGAGCAGTACTTC. Translation gives CASSLRTGVSYEQYF. Using reference TRBV5-6 and TRBJ2-7 for the parts outside the CDR3, the full variable domain is DAGVTQSPTHLIKTRGQQVTLRCSPKSGHDTVSWYQQALGQGPQFIFQYYEEEERQRGNFPDRFSGHQFPNYSSELNVNALLLGDSALYLCASSLRTGVSYEQYFGPGTRLTVT.

This rearrangement joins TRBV6-5 to TRBJ1-2; possible D gene TRBD1, 6 bases. Trimming cost V 6 bases and J 3 bases, with 14 bases left between them. The CDR3 has 14 residues. The germline V gene has CDR1 MNHEY and CDR2 SVGAGI. The CDR3 coding sequence is TGTGCCAGCAGCGCCGCGGGGGCTGACTATGGCTACACCTTC. It translates to CASSAAGADYGYTF.

J is TRBJ2-2 and V is TRBV27; D not resolved. Trimming left V 1 base short and J 4 bases short, with 10 bases between. The V gene's germline CDR1 is MNHEY and CDR2 SMNVEV (reference sequence). The CDR3 consists of 15 residues. The DNA for the CDR3 is TGTGCCAGCAGTTTATTTGCCGCGAGCACCGGGGAGCTGTTTTTT. This encodes CASSLFAASTGELFF.

This clone was seen once. V is TRBV7-8 and J is TRBJ2-5, with D perhaps TRBD1 (6 bases). Per germline, CDR1 SGHVS and CDR2 FQNEAQ. Trimming took 10 bases from V and 3 from J, leaving 18 bases between them. The CDR3 is 14 residues long. The CDR3 is CATREGTKEETQYF. The CDR3 DNA reads TGTGCCACCCGGGAAGGGACAAAAGAAGAGACCCAGTACTTC.

This clone showed up just once. This chain connects TRBV5-4 to TRBJ1-6; D call uncertain. The CDR3 totals 13 residues. Per the germline V gene, CDR1 is SGHNT and CDR2 is YYREEE (reference sequence). The V and J ends lost 2 bases and 4 bases respectively, with 4 bases between them. The CDR3 bases are TGTGCCAGCAGCTTCAGTTATAATTCACCCCTCCACTTT. This encodes CASSFSYNSPLHF.

The genes are TRBV9 and TRBJ1-2; a possible D gene is TRBD1 (5 bases). This CDR3 comprises 13 residues. The V gene lost 3 bases and the J gene lost 6 bases, with 12 bases spanning the gap. Germline-derived CDR1 and CDR2 are SGDLS and YYNGEE. DNA of the CDR3: TGTGCCAGCAGCGGTTACCCCAGGGATGGCTACACCTTC. Amino acid sequence: CASSGYPRDGYTF.

This clone was observed a handful of times. The chain links TRBV2 to TRBJ1-1; 7 bases map to TRBD1. The CDR3 covers 13 residues. Germline V CDR1 and CDR2: SNHLY, FYNNEI. Unmatched junction bases numbered 8, after V lost 11 bases and J lost 2 bases. In nucleotides, the CDR3 is TGTGCCGGAAGACAGGGAACTAACACTGAAGCTTTCTTT. This translates into CAGRQGTNTEAFF.

J is TRBJ1-1 and V is TRBV6-5; D is unresolved. The length of the CDR3 is 12 residues. V lost 3 bases to trimming and J lost 4 bases, with 6 bases between them. In germline, CDR1 is MNHEY, CDR2 SVGAGI. The CDR3 loop is CASSYAGTEAFF. The CDR3 DNA reads as TGTGCCAGCAGTTATGCGGGCACTGAAGCTTTCTTT.

This chain connects TRBV19 to TRBJ2-7; 7 nucleotides match TRBD1. Germline V gene data show CDR1 as LNHDA and CDR2 as SQIVND (reference sequence). Trimming took 4 bases from V and 5 from J; bases not matched to a gene: 5. The CDR3 contains 13 residues. In DNA, the CDR3 is TGTGCCAGTAGTACAAACAGGGGAAACGAGCAGTACTTC. Translating it yields CASSTNRGNEQYF.

This clone was seen only once. The CDR3 loop is CASSARQGGETQYF. In nucleotides, the CDR3 is TGTGCCAGCAGCGCCCGACAGGGCGGGGAGACCCAGTACTTC. The chain uses TRBV5-4 and TRBJ2-5; 7 bases agree with TRBD1. Losses at the gene ends were 4 bases for V and 5 bases for J; bases not matched to a gene: 8. The CDR3 runs 14 residues. CDR1 SGHNT and CDR2 YYREEE come from the germline V gene (reference sequence).

This clone was counted a single time. The rearrangement joins TRBV7-3 to TRBJ2-1, with D tentatively TRBD2 (6 bases). V was shortened by 2 bases and J by 5 bases, with 10 bases between the two germline ends. CDR1 SGHTA and CDR2 FQGTGA come from the germline V gene. CDR3 length: 14 amino acids. CDR3: CASSLRRDNNEQFF. The CDR3 nucleotides are TGTGCCAGCAGCTTACGGCGGGATAACAATGAGCAGTTCTTC.

The V call is TRBV28, the J call TRBJ2-7; 7 bases fit TRBD1. With 5 bases clipped from V and 2 bases from J, the junction kept 9 bases outside the gene matches. The V gene's germline CDR1 is MDHEN and CDR2 SYDVKM. This CDR3 has 15 residues. The CDR3: CASSQTPGQTYEQYF. CDR3 nucleotides: TGTGCCAGCAGTCAAACTCCGGGACAGACCTACGAGCAGTACTTC.

The rearrangement joins TRBV19 to TRBJ1-6; D gene unclear. The ends were cut back, 0 bases at V and 6 bases at J, with 12 bases in the middle. CDR1 and CDR2 (germline): LNHDA, SQIVND (reference sequence). The CDR3 extends over 16 amino acids. CDR3 region: CASSIDNQRGNSPLHF. CDR3 coding DNA: TGTGCCAGTAGTATAGATAACCAGCGGGGTAATTCACCCCTCCACTTT.

V is TRBV7-2 and J is TRBJ1-6, with D possibly matching TRBD1 (5 bases). There are 14 residues in the CDR3. CDR1 and CDR2 (germline): SGHTA, FQGNSA. Trimming removed 5 bases at V and 3 bases at J, with 8 bases between. CDR3: CASSGGDYNSPLHF. In DNA form, the CDR3 reads TGTGCCAGCAGCGGGGGGGACTATAATTCACCCCTCCACTTT.